These 22 T cell receptor beta chains came from one sample sequenced in a study of T cell clones after liver transplantation. The repertoire was sequenced with immunoSEQ multiplex PCR; TCRdb's copy has only in-frame clones and lacks some. This table holds about 78,000 clones, roughly 80% found once. Source: CD4+ T cells from blood, taken before liver transplant. The receptors were sampled from a human donor who received a liver transplant.

The chain joins TRBV6-1 to TRBJ2-7; 12 bases align to TRBD2. Trimming took 4 bases from V and 6 from J; bases not matched to a gene: 10. The CDR3 runs to 16 residues. Looked up from germline, CDR1 is MNHNS and CDR2 is SASEGT. This chain's CDR3 is CASSGQGLAGNVEQYF. DNA of the CDR3: TGTGCCAGCAGTGGACAAGGACTAGCGGGAAACGTCGAGCAGTACTTC.

The chain joins TRBV5-1 to TRBJ1-2, with TRBD1 as a possible D gene (5 bases). CDR1 and CDR2 (germline): SGHRS, YFSETQ. CDR3 size: 14 residues. V shed 0 bases and J shed 0 bases, with 6 bases lying between them. The CDR3 nucleotides are TGCGCCAGCAGCTTGGGGGGACCTAACTATGGCTACACCTTC. Translation: CASSLGGPNYGYTF.

The V call is TRBV5-1, the J call TRBJ2-3, with TRBD1 identical over 10 bases. This CDR3 spans 15 amino acids. With V trimmed by 0 bases and J by 4 bases, 2 bases remained unmatched. Per germline, CDR1 SGHRS and CDR2 YFSETQ. The DNA of the CDR3 is TGCGCCAGCAGCTTGGGTGGACAGGGGGCAGATACGCAGTATTTT. This sequence encodes CASSLGGQGADTQYF.

This rearrangement joins TRBV7-9 to TRBJ2-7; TRBD1 agrees at 7 bases. Germline loops: CDR1 SEHNR, CDR2 FQNEAQ (reference sequence). The CDR3 spans 16 residues. Trimming cost V 5 bases and J 5 bases; bases outside gene matches: 15. The CDR3: CASSHKNRGKKDEQYF. The DNA of the CDR3 is TGTGCCAGCAGCCATAAGAACAGGGGTAAAAAGGACGAGCAGTACTTC.

The chain joins TRBV29-1 to TRBJ2-5; D tentatively fits TRBD1 or TRBD2 (6 bases each). The CDR3 extends over 14 amino acids. Trimming left V 2 bases short and J 2 bases short, with 12 bases between. Germline CDR1 and CDR2: SQVTM and ANQGSEA. The DNA of the CDR3 is TGCAGCGTTGAAAGGGGGGCTAGACAAGAGACCCAGTACTTC. Its protein is CSVERGARQETQYF.

The J gene is TRBJ2-4, the V gene TRBV18; TRBD1 matches at 8 bases. The trim removed 8 bases at V and 3 bases at J, leaving 9 bases unmatched. Per the germline V gene, CDR1 is KGHSH and CDR2 is LQKENI. CDR3 size: 15 residues. The CDR3, as DNA: TGTGCCAGCCGGGACAGGCAAGGGGGCAAAAACATTCAGTACTTC. Translating it yields CASRDRQGGKNIQYF.

The chain joins TRBV7-2 to TRBJ2-7, with 7 bases identical to TRBD2. Germline V gene data show CDR1 as SGHTA and CDR2 as FQGNSA. V shed 1 base and J 4 bases; nucleotides not matched to a gene: 4. The CDR3 loop spans 14 amino acids. CDR3 loop: CASSLGAGVYEQYF. The CDR3 DNA is TGTGCCAGCAGCTTAGGGGCGGGAGTTTACGAGCAGTACTTC. The full variable domain, in which reference TRBV7-2 and TRBJ2-7 provide the parts outside the CDR3, is GAGVSQSPSNKVTEKGKDVELRCDPISGHTALYWYRQSLGQGLEFLIYFQGNSAPDKSGLPSDRFSAERTGGSVSTLTIQRTQQEDSAVYLCASSLGAGVYEQYFGPGTRLTVT.

This clone was observed a handful of times. The DNA is omitted, as the CDR3 cannot be located on it reliably, and the CDR3 follows TCRdb's listing. The rearrangement uses TRBV6-1 and TRBJ1-2; the table's TRBD1 call for D was not verified on the DNA. The CDR3 length equals 12 residues, ends included. Germline CDR1 and CDR2: MNHNS and SASEGT. CDR3 sequence: CASILGHDGYTF.

This clone was found once. The chain recombines TRBV19 with TRBJ2-7; possibly TRBD1 for D (5 bases). Looked up from germline, CDR1 is LNHDA and CDR2 is SQIVND (reference sequence). V gave up 0 bases and J gave up 5 bases, with 17 bases separating them. There are 16 residues in the CDR3. This CDR3 is CASSIDRGRVSNEQYF. The CDR3 DNA is TGTGCCAGTAGTATAGATCGTGGCAGGGTTTCGAACGAGCAGTACTTC.

The count of this clone is one. One junction end does not reproduce the germline sequence, and a read error may be involved. Other nucleotide sequences from this sample produce the same CDR3. The rearrangement links TRBV30 to TRBJ1-2, with unresolved D. This CDR3 comprises 17 residues. Germline V gene sequence: CDR1 GTSNPN, CDR2 SVGIG (reference sequence). CDR3 region: CAWRSFPEDNFNYGYTF. DNA for the CDR3: TGTGCCTGGAGGAGCTTCCCGGAGGATAATTTTAACTATGGCTACACTTTC.

The chain couples TRBV2 to TRBJ2-7; TRBD1 might be the D (6 bases). CDR1 is SNHLY, CDR2 FYNNEI, per germline. V was clipped by 8 bases and J by 0 bases, with 17 bases between them. The CDR3 loop spans 15 amino acids. Here the CDR3 reads CASLPVRGDSYEQYF. The CDR3 DNA is TGTGCCAGCCTTCCCGTCAGGGGAGACTCCTACGAGCAGTACTTC.

The rearrangement uses TRBV27 and TRBJ2-1; TRBD2 matches at 14 bases. Germline CDR1 MNHEY, CDR2 SMNVEV (reference sequence). The V and J ends lost 5 bases and 9 bases, in that order; junction bases with no gene match: 9. The CDR3 is 16 residues long. DNA of the CDR3: TGTGCCAGCAGTCCTCTCCTGGGACTAGCGGGAGCTGAGCAGTTCTTC. Translating it yields CASSPLLGLAGAEQFF.

This chain connects TRBV11-1 to TRBJ2-2, with unresolved D. V lost 8 bases to trimming and J lost 2 bases, with 12 bases between them. From germline, CDR1 is SGHAT and CDR2 FQDESV (reference sequence). The CDR3 totals 14 residues. DNA of the CDR3: TGTGCCAGCGGACCCAAACTTAACACCGGGGAGCTGTTTTTT. Amino acid sequence: CASGPKLNTGELFF.

The V call is TRBV9, the J call TRBJ1-1, with D tentatively TRBD1 (6 bases). Trimming took 0 bases from V and 1 from J, leaving 10 bases between them. The CDR3 runs 15 residues. Looked up from germline, CDR1 is SGDLS and CDR2 is YYNGEE. The CDR3, as DNA: TGTGCCAGCAGCGTAGAGGGGGTCCCGAACACTGAAGCTTTCTTT. Amino acids: CASSVEGVPNTEAFF.

The CDR3 sequence is CASSRGAGATYNEQFF. Here the CDR3 DNA reads TGCGCCAGCAGCCGAGGGGCCGGAGCGACTTACAATGAGCAGTTCTTC. The rearrangement joins TRBV4-3 to TRBJ2-1, with D perhaps being TRBD1 or TRBD2 (5 bases each). The germline V gene encodes CDR1 LGHNA and CDR2 YSLEER. CDR3 length equals 16 residues. V dropped 4 bases and J dropped 4 bases, with 17 bases sitting between them.

J is TRBJ2-1 and V is TRBV11-2; weak D call: TRBD1 (6 bases). Trimming stripped 2 bases from V and 5 bases from J, with 10 bases between. Germline CDR1 reads SGHAT; CDR2 reads FQNNGV. The CDR3 extends over 14 amino acids. This CDR3 reads CASSLLDSNNEQFF. The CDR3 DNA sequence: TGTGCCAGCAGCTTACTGGACAGTAACAATGAGCAGTTCTTC.

The chain uses TRBV11-2 and TRBJ1-2; possible D gene TRBD1, 5 bases. CDR1 SGHAT and CDR2 FQNNGV come from the germline V gene. This CDR3 spans 14 amino acids. V was cut by 5 bases and J by 7 bases, with 17 bases left in between. The CDR3 region is CASSLHPGVSGYTF. The CDR3 DNA follows: TGTGCCAGCAGCCTCCACCCGGGGGTGAGTGGCTACACCTTC.

The genes are TRBV7-2 and TRBJ2-7; 9 nucleotides agree with TRBD1. Germline CDR1 is SGHTA and CDR2 is FQGNSA. The CDR3 length is 16 residues. V trimming: 5 bases; J trimming: 7 bases; junction bases outside the gene matches: 15. In DNA, the CDR3 is TGTGCCAGCAGCGGAACAGGGGGCCGGGACTCGGGGGAGCAGTACTTC. Encoded protein: CASSGTGGRDSGEQYF.

CDR3 loop: CASSLVSSGSGEQFF. The CDR3 region has the DNA TGTGCCAGCAGCTTGGTTTCTAGCGGGAGCGGTGAGCAGTTCTTC. The V call is TRBV5-4, the J call TRBJ2-1, with 10 positions matching TRBD2. Germline CDR1 is SGHNT and CDR2 is YYREEE (reference sequence). The CDR3 length is 15 residues. V trimming: 0 bases; J trimming: 9 bases; junction bases outside the gene matches: 6.

This clone was counted between two and nine times. The chain joins TRBV5-1 to TRBJ1-1; D perhaps matches TRBD1 (5 bases). This CDR3 is 14 amino acids long. Germline V gene data show CDR1 as SGHRS and CDR2 as YFSETQ. V was pared by 4 bases and J by 1 base, with 11 bases between. The CDR3 loop reads CASSPGHQNTEAFF. CDR3 nucleotide sequence: TGCGCCAGCAGCCCCGGACACCAGAACACTGAAGCTTTCTTT. Full variable domain (outside the CDR3, taken from reference TRBV5-1 and TRBJ1-1): KAGVTQTPRYLIKTRGQQVTLSCSPISGHRSVSWYQQTPGQGLQFLFEYFSETQRNKGNFPGRFSGRQFSNSRSEMNVSTLELGDSALYLCASSPGHQNTEAFFGQGTRLTVV.

A single count supports this clone. The V and J genes are TRBV18 and TRBJ2-1; 7 bases line up with TRBD2. CDR3 length: 15 amino acids. Losses at the gene ends were 4 bases for V and 5 bases for J; bases not matched to a gene: 8. The V gene's germline CDR1 is KGHSH and CDR2 LQKENI. CDR3 protein: CASSRGGRVDNEQFF. The CDR3 DNA reads as TGTGCCAGCTCACGAGGCGGGAGAGTTGACAATGAGCAGTTCTTC.

This sequence joins TRBV2 and TRBJ1-4; possibly TRBD1 for D (5 bases). This CDR3 is built from 14 residues. Deletions cut 4 bases from V and 7 bases from J, with 13 bases between. Germline loops: CDR1 SNHLY, CDR2 FYNNEI. The CDR3 nucleotides read TGTGCCAGCAGTGCTCTCCAAGGGGTTGAAAAACTGTTTTTT. Its protein is CASSALQGVEKLFF.